These 8 T cell receptor beta chains came from one sample sequenced in a study of blood T cells in healthy people across ages. Then a second PCR, running roughly 7 to 11 cycles, was carried out with a sample-barcoded 5' primer and a J-beta primer mix. Via MiXCR, TCRdb re-called the 5' RACE reads, giving one row per CDR3 protein. The repertoire has around 1,900,000 distinct CDR3 sequences, around 40% of them found once; the top ten carry 23%. Sequenced sample: blood. These receptors came from a human donor in good health.

This clonotype was observed at least ten times. The chain combines TRBV7-2 with TRBJ2-4, with no clear D. There are 14 residues in the CDR3. The germline V and J ends were trimmed by 2 bases and 8 bases, with 13 bases remaining between them. Germline CDR1 and CDR2: SGHTA and FQGNSA. The CDR3 nucleotides are TGTGCCAGCAGCTTACCCGCGGTAACGGACATTCAGTACTTC. Protein: CASSLPAVTDIQYF.

The chain couples TRBV12-3 or TRBV12-4 to TRBJ2-4; 7 bases align to TRBD1. This CDR3 has 12 residues. The V segment lost 11 bases and the J segment 7 bases; nucleotides outside the gene matches: 8. The CDR3 reads CAGGTGVNIQYF. The DNA of the CDR3 is TGTGCCGGCGGCACAGGGGTGAACATTCAGTACTTC.

The rearrangement links TRBV25-1 to TRBJ1-2, with TRBD1 matching 10 bases. The germline gives CDR1 MGHDK, CDR2 SYGVNS. Trimming cost V 0 bases and J 6 bases; bases outside gene matches: 7. The CDR3 extends over 16 amino acids. The CDR3 DNA reads as TGTGCCAGCAGTGAATATTGGTGGACAGGGGGTCATGGCTACACCTTC. This gives the protein CASSEYWWTGGHGYTF.

This clonotype was observed a handful of times. The chain combines TRBV4-1 with TRBJ2-7, with D possibly TRBD1 on 5 matching bases. CDR1 and CDR2 (germline): MGHRA, YSYEKL. V was shortened by 2 bases and J by 1 base, with 12 bases between the two germline ends. CDR3 size: 15 residues. The CDR3 sequence is CASSQIQATSYEQYF. The CDR3 DNA sequence: TGCGCCAGCAGCCAAATACAGGCGACATCCTACGAGCAGTACTTC.

The chain employs TRBV11-2 and TRBJ2-1; 10 bases fit TRBD1. CDR3 length: 17 amino acids. V gave up 5 bases and J gave up 3 bases; unmatched junction bases: 10. The germline CDR1 and CDR2 sequences are SGHAT and FQNNGV. CDR3: CASSHPRGDRGYNEQFF. The CDR3 nucleotides are TGTGCCAGCAGCCACCCCCGCGGGGACAGGGGCTACAATGAGCAGTTCTTC.

The V gene is TRBV20-1, the J gene TRBJ2-7; 7 bases agree with TRBD2. This CDR3 spans 14 amino acids. Germline CDR1 reads DFQATT; CDR2 reads SNEGSKA (reference sequence). After removal of 3 bases from V and 4 bases from J, the junction contained 9 bases not matched to a gene. Written as DNA, the CDR3 is TGCAGTGCTAGTCCTGCGGCGGGAGCTTACGAGCAGTACTTC. Translated: CSASPAAGAYEQYF.

This sequence joins TRBV7-2 and TRBJ1-2; D is undetermined. Trimming shortened V by 5 bases and J by 4 bases, and 14 bases separated the two germline ends. Germline values: CDR1 SGHTA, CDR2 FQGNSA. The length of the CDR3 is 14 residues. CDR3 nucleotide sequence: TGTGCCAGCAGCCACGGCCGGGCAGGCTATGGCTACACCTTC. As protein: CASSHGRAGYGYTF.

This clonotype showed up just a few times. The V call is TRBV28, the J call TRBJ2-5; 12 bases line up with TRBD2. Unmatched junction bases numbered 6, after V lost 8 bases and J lost 5 bases. Germline V gene lookup returns CDR1 MDHEN and CDR2 SYDVKM. CDR3 length: 14 residues. The CDR3 here is CASASGGAPETQYF. The CDR3 bases are TGTGCCAGCGCTAGCGGGGGGGCCCCGGAGACCCAGTACTTC. Full variable domain (rest looked up from reference TRBV28 and TRBJ2-5): DVKVTQSSRYLVKRTGEKVFLECVQDMDHENMFWYRQDPGLGLRLIYFSYDVKMKEKGDIPEGYSVSREKKERFSLILESASTNQTSMYLCASASGGAPETQYFGPGTRLLVL.